The clone carrying this TCR beta chain appeared many times. The data derive from a study of T cells in Graves' hyperthyroidism and ophthalmopathy. Uncontrolled infection, other autoimmune disease, pregnancy or lactation disqualified patients from enrolment. Regions amplified from RNA transcripts were the TCR beta CDR3 regions. TCR CDR3 regions were first amplified by RT-PCR with HTBI primers. TCRdb re-called the multiplex PCR reads through MiXCR, storing one row per CDR3 protein. The sample shows about 400,000 distinct CDR3 sequences, more than 13% of them seen only once. The clonotype was recovered from a woman aged 25-40 years with Graves' hyperthyroidism. Sample: blood.

The CDR3 bases are TGTGCCAGCAGCCTCCTTGGGGTGGGAAGAAGCTATAATTCACCCCTCCACTTT. This encodes CASSLLGVGRSYNSPLHF. The chain couples TRBV27 to TRBJ1-6; D call uncertain. V gave up 6 bases and J gave up 3 bases, with 21 bases separating them. The CDR3 contains 18 residues. Germline loops: CDR1 MNHEY, CDR2 SMNVEV (reference sequence).